This T cell receptor beta chain was observed in a study of cytomegalovirus exposure and HLA in healthy donors. Vbeta (60) and Jbeta (13) primers were used in the PCR. Here immunoSEQ multiplex PCR was the method, and the copy in TCRdb shows in-frame clones only, minus some. The sample records 150,000 to 200,000 clones, roughly 85% being singletons. Study-wide points: Previously analyzed data showed that most TCR beta V segments were productive at a frequency of about 87% or about 30%. Being indistinguishable, some V segments were excluded, TRBV6-2 and TRBV6-3 among them.

This CDR3 has 15 amino acids. With V trimmed by 4 bases and J by 3 bases, 3 bases remained unmatched. CDR1 is SGHRS, CDR2 YFSETQ, per germline. This clone was seen a few times. Its matching antigen is unknown. The material sequenced was PBMCs. The genes are TRBV5-1 and TRBJ2-2, with 10 bases matching TRBD2. This TCR was sampled from a woman between 50 and 59 years old in good health and CMV-seronegative. The DNA for the CDR3 is TGCGCCAGCAGCCCGAGCGGGAGGGACACCGGGGAGCTGTTTTTT. Protein product: CASSPSGRDTGELFF.